This T cell receptor (beta chain) was obtained from a study of human T cells and chemical hapten exposure. Study findings and constraints: Following DPC sensitization, TCRs present above 1 in 1000 frequency showed no change.

What the library attached to individual cDNA molecules were unique molecular identifiers. Each CDR3 protein is one row after TCRdb ran MiXCR on the RACE reads. The sample contains 75,000 to 90,000 distinct CDR3 sequences, 10% to 15% of which appear only once. This clonotype occurred many times. Its antigen is not identified. Documented time point: patch test 1, 2 weeks after DPC sensitization. The treatment is: therapeutic diphenylcyclopropenone sensitization with weekly scalp DPC. Someone pulled total RNA out of unfractionated whole blood. This CDR3 has 14 amino acids. Between the trimmed V and J ends, which lost 4 bases and 5 bases, there was a span of 12 bases. Germline CDR1 SGHVS, CDR2 FNYEAQ.

The sequence was obtained from a woman aged 55-70 years with alopecia areata. Some clones in this sample may be carry-over from other donors' samples. Material: whole blood, obtained in connection with sensitization to the hapten diphenylcyclopropenone (DPC). The chain joins TRBV7-6 to TRBJ1-3; D remains ambiguous. The CDR3 reads CASSSPQLRNTIYF. DNA for the CDR3: TGTGCCAGCAGCTCCCCTCAATTGCGAAACACCATATATTTT.